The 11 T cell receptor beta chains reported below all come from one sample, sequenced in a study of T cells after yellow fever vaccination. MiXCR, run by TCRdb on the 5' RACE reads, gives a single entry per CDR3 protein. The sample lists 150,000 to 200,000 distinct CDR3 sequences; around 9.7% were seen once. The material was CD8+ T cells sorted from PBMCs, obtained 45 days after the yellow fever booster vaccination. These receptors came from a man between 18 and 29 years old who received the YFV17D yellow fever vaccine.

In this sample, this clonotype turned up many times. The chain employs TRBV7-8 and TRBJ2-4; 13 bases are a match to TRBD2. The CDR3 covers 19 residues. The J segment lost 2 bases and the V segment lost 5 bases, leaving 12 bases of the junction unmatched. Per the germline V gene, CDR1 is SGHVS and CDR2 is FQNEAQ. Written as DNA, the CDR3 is TGTGCCAGCAGCCCAACTACTAGCGGGGGGGAAAGTTCCAAAAACATTCAGTACTTC. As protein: CASSPTTSGGESSKNIQYF.

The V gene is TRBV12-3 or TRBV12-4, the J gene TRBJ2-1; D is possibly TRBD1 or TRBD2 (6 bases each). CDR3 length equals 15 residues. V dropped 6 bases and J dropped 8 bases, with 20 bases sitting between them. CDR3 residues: CASSPKGGRGDEQFF. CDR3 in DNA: TGTGCCAGCAGCCCCAAGGGGGGCCGGGGAGATGAGCAGTTCTTC.

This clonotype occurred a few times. CDR3 residues: CASSVEEAGGPYF. The CDR3 nucleotides are TGTGCCAGCAGCGTAGAGGAGGCTGGGGGTCCGTATTTT. The chain recombines TRBV9 with TRBJ2-3; tentatively, D is TRBD1 or TRBD2 (5 bases each). The V end was cut by 0 bases, the J end by 14 bases, with 16 bases between. The CDR3 contains 13 residues. CDR1 is SGDLS and CDR2 is YYNGEE in the germline V gene. The full variable domain, completed using reference TRBV9 and TRBJ2-3, is DSGVTQTPKHLITATGQRVTLRCSPRSGDLSVYWYQQSLDQGLQFLIQYYNGEERAKGNILERFSAQQFPDLHSELNLSSLELGDSALYFCASSVEEAGGPYFGPGTRLTVL.

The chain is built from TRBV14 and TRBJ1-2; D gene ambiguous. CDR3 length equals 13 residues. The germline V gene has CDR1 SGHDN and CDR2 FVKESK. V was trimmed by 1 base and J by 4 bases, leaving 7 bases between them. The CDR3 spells CASSQAVFYGYTF. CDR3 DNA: TGTGCCAGCAGCCAAGCAGTTTTCTATGGCTACACCTTC.

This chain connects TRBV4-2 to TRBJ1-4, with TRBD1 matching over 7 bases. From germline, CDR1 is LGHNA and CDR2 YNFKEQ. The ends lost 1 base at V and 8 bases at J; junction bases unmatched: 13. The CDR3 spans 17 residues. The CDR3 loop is CASSQVWTGSSREKLFF. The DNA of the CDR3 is TGTGCCAGCAGCCAAGTATGGACAGGCTCCTCGAGAGAAAAACTGTTTTTT.

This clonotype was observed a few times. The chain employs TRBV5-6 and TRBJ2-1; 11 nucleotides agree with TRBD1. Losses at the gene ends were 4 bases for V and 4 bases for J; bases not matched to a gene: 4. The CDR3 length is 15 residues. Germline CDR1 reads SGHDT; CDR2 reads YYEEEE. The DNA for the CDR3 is TGTGCCAGCAGCCGGACAGGGGGCATTTACAATGAGCAGTTCTTC. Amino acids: CASSRTGGIYNEQFF.

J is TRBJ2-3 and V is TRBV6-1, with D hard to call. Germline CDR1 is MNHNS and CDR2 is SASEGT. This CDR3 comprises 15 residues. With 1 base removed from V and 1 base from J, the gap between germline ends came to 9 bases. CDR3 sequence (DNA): TGTGCCAGCAGTGAAGATCTTTACCGCACAGATACGCAGTATTTT. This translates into CASSEDLYRTDTQYF.

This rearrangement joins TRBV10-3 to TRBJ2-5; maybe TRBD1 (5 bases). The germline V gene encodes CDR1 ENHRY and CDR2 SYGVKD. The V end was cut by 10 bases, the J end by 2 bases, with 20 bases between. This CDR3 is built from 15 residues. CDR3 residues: CATRNGQTEQETQYF. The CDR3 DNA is TGTGCCACCCGTAACGGGCAGACAGAACAAGAGACCCAGTACTTC.

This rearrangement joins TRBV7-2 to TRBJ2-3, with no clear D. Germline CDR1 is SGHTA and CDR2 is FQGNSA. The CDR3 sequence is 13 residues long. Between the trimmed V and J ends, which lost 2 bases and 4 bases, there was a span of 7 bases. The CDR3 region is CASSLLDSDTQYF. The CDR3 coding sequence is TGTGCCAGCAGCTTACTAGATTCAGATACGCAGTATTTT.

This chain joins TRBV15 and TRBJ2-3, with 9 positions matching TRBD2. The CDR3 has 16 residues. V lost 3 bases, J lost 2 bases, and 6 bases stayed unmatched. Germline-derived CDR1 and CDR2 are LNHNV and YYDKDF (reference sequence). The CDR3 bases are TGTGCCACCAGCAGTTTGGGCGGGGGGGCCACAGATACGCAGTATTTT. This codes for CATSSLGGGATDTQYF.

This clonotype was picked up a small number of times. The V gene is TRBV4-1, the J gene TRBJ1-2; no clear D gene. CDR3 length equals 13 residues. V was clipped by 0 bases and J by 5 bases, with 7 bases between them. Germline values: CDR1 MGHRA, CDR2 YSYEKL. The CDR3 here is CASSQESVYGYTF. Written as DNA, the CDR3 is TGCGCCAGCAGCCAAGAATCTGTGTATGGCTACACCTTC.